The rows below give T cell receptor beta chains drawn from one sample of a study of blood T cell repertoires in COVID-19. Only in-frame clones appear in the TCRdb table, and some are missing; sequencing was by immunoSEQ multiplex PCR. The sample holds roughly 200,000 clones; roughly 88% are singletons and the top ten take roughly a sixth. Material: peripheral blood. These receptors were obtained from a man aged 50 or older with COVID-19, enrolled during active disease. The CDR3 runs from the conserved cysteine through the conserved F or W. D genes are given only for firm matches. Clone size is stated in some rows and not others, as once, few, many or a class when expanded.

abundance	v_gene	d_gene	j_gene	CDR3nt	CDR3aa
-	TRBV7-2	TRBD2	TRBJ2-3	TGTGCCAGCAGAACGACTAGCGGGAGGACAACGCAGTATTTT	CASRTTSGRTTQYF
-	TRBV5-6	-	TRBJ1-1	TGTGCCAGCAGCATCACAGTGAACACTGAAGCTTTCTTT	CASSITVNTEAFF
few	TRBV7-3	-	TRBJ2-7	TGTGCCAGCAGCCCCGGCGGATATCCGGGGAGCGAGCAGTACTTC	CASSPGGYPGSEQYF
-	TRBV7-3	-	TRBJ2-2	TGTGCCAGCAGCTTAAGTCGCACCGGGGAGCTGTTTTTT	CASSLSRTGELFF
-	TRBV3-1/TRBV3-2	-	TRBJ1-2	TGTGCCAGCAGCCAACTGTCAGGAGGGGACTATGGCTACACCTTC	CASSQLSGGDYGYTF
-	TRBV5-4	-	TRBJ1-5	TGTGCCAGCAGCTTGGGAGGGTTGGACAATCAGCCCCAGCATTTT	CASSLGGLDNQPQHF
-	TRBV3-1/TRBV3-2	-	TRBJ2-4	TGTGCCAGCAGCCAAGAGGGGGGGACACGGCTGGTCGGGGCCAAAAACATTCAGTACTTC	CASSQEGGTRLVGAKNIQYF
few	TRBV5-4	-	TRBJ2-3	TGTGCCAGCAGCTTCAGGGGCCGCACAGATACGCAGTATTTT	CASSFRGRTDTQYF
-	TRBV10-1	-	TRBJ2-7	TGCGCCAGCAGAGAGAGGAGGGCTGGGCCCTACGAGCAGTACTTC	CASRERRAGPYEQYF
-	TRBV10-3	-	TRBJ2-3	TGTGCCATCAGTGACGGGGTTCTCGCAGATACGCAGTATTTT	CAISDGVLADTQYF
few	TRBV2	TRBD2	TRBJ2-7	TGTGCCAGCAGCCTTGGGGGGGACTACGAGCAGTACTTC	CASSLGGDYEQYF
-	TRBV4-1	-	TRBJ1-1	TGCGCCAGCAGCCAGGAGTTGCACACTGAAGCTTTCTTT	CASSQELHTEAFF
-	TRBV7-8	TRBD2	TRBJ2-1	TGTGCCAGCAGCTTAGGACTAGCGGGGGGGCCGGGTAATGAGCAGTTCTTC	CASSLGLAGGPGNEQFF
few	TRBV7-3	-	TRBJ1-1	TGTGCCAGCAGCCAAAGAGGGGGGGTAGCTTTCTTT	CASSQRGGVAFF
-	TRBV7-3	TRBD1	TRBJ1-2	TGTGCCAGCAGCTTAACAGGGGGCTCTAACTATGGCTACACCTTC	CASSLTGGSNYGYTF
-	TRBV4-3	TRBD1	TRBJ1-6	TGCGCCAGCAGCCAACAACCGCCGGGACAGGGCAATTCACCCCTCCACTTT	CASSQQPPGQGNSPLHF
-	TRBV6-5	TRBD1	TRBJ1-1	TGTGCCAGCCTGGCGGGGCAGGGGGCAATGAAAGCTTTCTTT	CASLAGQGAMKAFF
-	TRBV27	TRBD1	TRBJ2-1	TGTGCCAGCAGTTTCAGGACAGGGGGAGAGCAGTTCTTC	CASSFRTGGEQFF
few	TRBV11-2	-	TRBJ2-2	TGTGCCAGCAGCTTAGGCCAGGGTTACACCGGGGAGCTGTTTTTT	CASSLGQGYTGELFF
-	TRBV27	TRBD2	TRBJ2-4	TGTGCCAGCAGTTTAGCGGGGGGTGGCATTCAGTACTTC	CASSLAGGGIQYF
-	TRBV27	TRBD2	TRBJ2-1	TGTGCCAGCAGTAGGACTAGTCGGGTGGAACGGTTCTTC	CASSRTSRVERFF
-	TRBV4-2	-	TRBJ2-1	TGTGCCAGCAGCCGGACTACGACAGGGTCGGGAAATGAGCAGTTCTTC	CASSRTTTGSGNEQFF
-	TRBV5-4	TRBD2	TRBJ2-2	TGTGCCAGCAGCTTGCGAGCGGGGGCGGGAAGGAACACCGGGGAGCTGTTTTTT	CASSLRAGAGRNTGELFF
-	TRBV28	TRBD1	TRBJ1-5	TGTGCCAGCAGTTTAGGGAAGGGACAGGGGGTTTTTAATCAGCCCCAGCATTTT	CASSLGKGQGVFNQPQHF
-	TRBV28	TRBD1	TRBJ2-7	TGTGCCAGCAGTTCCGGGGACAGTGCCTACGAGCAGTACTTC	CASSSGDSAYEQYF
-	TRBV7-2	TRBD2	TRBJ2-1	TGTGCCAGCAGCCTTACTAGCGGGGGGGCCAGCGATGAGCAGTTCTTC	CASSLTSGGASDEQFF
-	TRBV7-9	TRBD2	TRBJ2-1	TGTGCCAGCAGCACCCAGATTGGACTAGCGGGGTACAATGAGCAGTTCTTC	CASSTQIGLAGYNEQFF
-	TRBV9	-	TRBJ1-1	TGTGCCAGCAGCGTTGGCGACAGTGAGGCTTTCTTT	CASSVGDSEAFF
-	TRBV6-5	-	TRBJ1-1	TGTGCCAGCAGTTACCCCGGACACCGAGAAGCTTTCTTT	CASSYPGHREAFF
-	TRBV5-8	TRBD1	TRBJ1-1	TGTGCCAGCAGGTTCACCCGGGACAGTCATAGCAAGAGTACTGAAGCTTTCTTT	CASRFTRDSHSKSTEAFF
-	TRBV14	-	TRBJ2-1	TGTGCCAGCAGCCAAGGCGGATCCTACAATGAGCAGTTCTTC	CASSQGGSYNEQFF
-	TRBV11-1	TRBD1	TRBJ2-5	TGTGCCAGCAGCTTAGGGACAGGATCAGGGACCCAGTACTTC	CASSLGTGSGTQYF
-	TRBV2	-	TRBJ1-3	TGTGCCAGCAGTGAGAACAGGGCCTTATCTGGAAACACCATATATTTT	CASSENRALSGNTIYF
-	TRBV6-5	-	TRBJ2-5	TGTGCCAGCAGTCGAACAGATGAGACCCAGTACTTC	CASSRTDETQYF
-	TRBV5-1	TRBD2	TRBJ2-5	TGCGCCAGCAGACTCGGGACTAATCAAGAGACCCAGTACTTC	CASRLGTNQETQYF
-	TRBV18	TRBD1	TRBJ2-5	TGTGCCAGCTCACTCGGACAGGGCGTTGAGACCCAGTACTTC	CASSLGQGVETQYF
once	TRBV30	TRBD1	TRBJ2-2	TGTGCCTGGACTAACAGGGGGCGATCCGGGGAGCTGTTTTTT	CAWTNRGRSGELFF
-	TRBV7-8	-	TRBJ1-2	TGTGCCAGCAGCTTAGATTTTCGGGGGTTGGGTTTCGGTGGCTACACCTTC	CASSLDFRGLGFGGYTF
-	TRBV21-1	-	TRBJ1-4	TGTGCCAGCAGCAAAGGGACAGAGGGTTGGATTGAAAAACTGTTTTTT	CASSKGTEGWIEKLFF
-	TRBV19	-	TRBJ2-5	TGTGCCAGTAGACAGGGCGGAGAGACCCAGTACTTC	CASRQGGETQYF
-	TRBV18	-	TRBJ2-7	TGTGCCAGCTCCCAAGGGGCCCAGACCTACGAGCAGTACTTC	CASSQGAQTYEQYF
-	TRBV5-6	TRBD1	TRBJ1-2	TGTGCCAGCAGCCCCGCCGACAGGGGGAACTCTGGCTACACCTTC	CASSPADRGNSGYTF
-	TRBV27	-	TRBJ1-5	TGTGCCAGCAGTTTTTGGAGGGGTAGTCAGCCCCAGCATTTT	CASSFWRGSQPQHF
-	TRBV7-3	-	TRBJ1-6	TGTGCCAGCAGCCCGACAGTCGGTTCACCCCTCCACTTT	CASSPTVGSPLHF
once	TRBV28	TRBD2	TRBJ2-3	TGTGCCAGCAGTTTTTTGAGCGGGGGCCTAGATACGCAGTATTTT	CASSFLSGGLDTQYF
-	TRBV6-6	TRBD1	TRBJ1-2	TGTGCCAGCAGTTACCCAATTGGACAGGGGGGTCGTGGCTACACCTTC	CASSYPIGQGGRGYTF
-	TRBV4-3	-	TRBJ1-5	TGCGCCAGCAGCCAAGATTTCGGGACGGACAGTTGGCCCCAGCATTTT	CASSQDFGTDSWPQHF
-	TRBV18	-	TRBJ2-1	TGTGCCAGCTCACCAATGGAGGGGAGCTACAATGAGCAGTTCTTC	CASSPMEGSYNEQFF
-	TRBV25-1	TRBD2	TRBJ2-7	TGTGCCAGCAGTGACGGCGGGAGTTGGGAGCAGTACTTC	CASSDGGSWEQYF
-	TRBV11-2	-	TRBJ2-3	TGTGCCAGCAGCTTCTCCCGCCAGGGCGGTAGCACAGATACGCAGTATTTT	CASSFSRQGGSTDTQYF
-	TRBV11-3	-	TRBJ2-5	TGTGCCAGCAGCCTTCGAGAGGGCCCCCAAGAGACCCAGTACTTC	CASSLREGPQETQYF